What follows are 14 T cell receptor beta chains derived from one specimen sequenced in a study of blood T cell repertoires in COVID-19. TCRdb's table, derived via immunoSEQ multiplex PCR, lists solely in-frame clones and lacks some. This table holds 150,000 to 200,000 clones, 85% to 90% found once. The sequenced material came from peripheral blood. These TCRs come from a woman aged 70-85 years with acute or convalescent COVID-19.

The chain joins TRBV4-1 to TRBJ2-1, with 8 nucleotides matching TRBD2. V was clipped by 0 bases and J by 7 bases; unmatched bases: 8. Germline V gene sequence: CDR1 MGHRA, CDR2 YSYEKL. The CDR3 has 16 amino acids. The CDR3 nucleotides read TGCGCCAGCAGCCAAGACCCGGGACTAGTTTTTAATGAGCAGTTCTTC. Encoded protein: CASSQDPGLVFNEQFF.

This rearrangement joins TRBV28 to TRBJ2-5; TRBD1 is a possible D gene (5 bases). Germline V CDR1 and CDR2: MDHEN, SYDVKM. Deletions cut 5 bases from V and 10 bases from J, with 14 bases between. The CDR3 contains 12 residues. The DNA of the CDR3 is TGTGCCAGCAGTATCCAGCAGGGTATCCAGTACTTC. The encoded protein is CASSIQQGIQYF. Based on the CDR3 plus reference TRBV28 and TRBJ2-5, the full variable domain is DVKVTQSSRYLVKRTGEKVFLECVQDMDHENMFWYRQDPGLGLRLIYFSYDVKMKEKGDIPEGYSVSREKKERFSLILESASTNQTSMYLCASSIQQGIQYFGPGTRLLVL.

The chain uses TRBV4-2 and TRBJ2-3, with a weak D call TRBD2 (6 bases). The V end was cut by 0 bases, the J end by 0 bases, with 16 bases between. The CDR3 extends over 18 amino acids. The germline V gene has CDR1 LGHNA and CDR2 YNFKEQ. The CDR3 sequence: CASSQEGLNGFSTDTQYF. In nucleotides, the CDR3 is TGTGCCAGCAGCCAAGAGGGACTTAACGGCTTTAGCACAGATACGCAGTATTTT.

J is TRBJ1-5 and V is TRBV20-1; tentatively, D is TRBD1 (5 bases). Trimming shortened V by 3 bases and J by 4 bases, and 7 bases separated the two germline ends. The CDR3 is 12 residues long. The germline V gene encodes CDR1 DFQATT and CDR2 SNEGSKA (reference sequence). The CDR3 DNA reads TGCAGTGCTAGTGACAGAAATCAGCCCCAGCATTTT. Encoded protein: CSASDRNQPQHF.

This chain connects TRBV27 to TRBJ2-7; 10 bases are a match to TRBD1. The CDR3 covers 14 residues. Germline values: CDR1 MNHEY, CDR2 SMNVEV (reference sequence). V dropped 6 bases and J dropped 4; count of bases not matched to a gene: 6. The CDR3 spells CASRNRDRGYEQYF. CDR3 sequence (DNA): TGTGCCAGCAGGAATAGGGACAGGGGTTACGAGCAGTACTTC.

V is TRBV10-3 and J is TRBJ2-7; 14 bases line up with TRBD2. The V and J ends lost 2 bases and 9 bases, in that order; junction bases with no gene match: 9. CDR1 is ENHRY and CDR2 is SYGVKD in the germline V gene. The CDR3 loop spans 16 amino acids. In nucleotides, the CDR3 is TGTGCCATCAGTGAGGTTCCGGGACTAGCGGGAGTGACGCAGTACTTC. Translated: CAISEVPGLAGVTQYF.

The chain is built from TRBV21-1 and TRBJ1-6; no DNA check was done on the table's D call, TRBD1. TRBV21-1 is a pseudogene. The length of the CDR3 is 16 residues. This CDR3 reads CASSTGDRGNNSPLHF. DNA for the CDR3: TGTGCCAGCAGTACTGGGGACAGGGGAAATAATTCACCCCTCCACTTT.

This clone was seen a single time. The CDR3 is CASKLRGGAATAFF. In nucleotides, the CDR3 is TGTGCCAGCAAACTAAGGGGGGGTGCCGCGACGGCTTTCTTT. The chain employs TRBV27 and TRBJ1-1, with a weak D call TRBD1 (6 bases). Germline CDR1 and CDR2: MNHEY and SMNVEV (reference sequence). This CDR3 spans 14 amino acids. The V end lost 7 bases, the J end lost 11 bases, and 23 bases lay between the germline ends.

This chain uses TRBV11-1 with TRBJ2-7, with D possibly being TRBD1 (5 bases). Germline CDR1 SGHAT, CDR2 FQDESV (reference sequence). The germline V and J ends were trimmed by 3 bases and 0 bases, with 12 bases remaining between them. The CDR3 loop spans 15 amino acids. The CDR3, as DNA: TGTGCCAGCAGCTTTGGCAGGGCCAGCTCCTACGAGCAGTACTTC. Its protein is CASSFGRASSYEQYF.

The chain combines TRBV4-2 with TRBJ2-5; D remains unclear. The V gene lost 0 bases and the J gene lost 5 bases, with 13 bases spanning the gap. Per germline, CDR1 LGHNA and CDR2 YNFKEQ. This CDR3 has 15 amino acids. This CDR3 is CASSQDLAGLETQYF. The CDR3 nucleotides read TGTGCCAGCAGCCAAGATCTTGCCGGGTTGGAGACCCAGTACTTC.

V usage is TRBV18 and J usage is TRBJ2-3; 7 bases agree with TRBD2. After removal of 1 base from V and 0 bases from J, the junction contained 1 base not matched to a gene. The length of the CDR3 is 15 residues. Germline V gene sequence: CDR1 KGHSH, CDR2 LQKENI. The CDR3: CASSPRLASTDTQYF. Here the CDR3 DNA reads TGTGCCAGCTCACCACGACTAGCTAGCACAGATACGCAGTATTTT.

V is TRBV5-6 and J is TRBJ1-5; D unclear. Germline values: CDR1 SGHDT, CDR2 YYEEEE. The V end lost 0 bases, the J end lost 13 bases, and 11 bases lay between the germline ends. The CDR3 has 12 residues. Here the CDR3 reads CASSLAGGRQHF. CDR3 DNA sequence: TGTGCCAGCAGCTTGGCCGGCGGGAGGCAGCATTTT. The full variable domain, its missing parts supplied by reference TRBV5-6 and TRBJ1-5, is DAGVTQSPTHLIKTRGQQVTLRCSPKSGHDTVSWYQQALGQGPQFIFQYYEEEERQRGNFPDRFSGHQFPNYSSELNVNALLLGDSALYLCASSLAGGRQHFGDGTRLSIL.

There are a few counts of this clone. The gene calls are TRBV4-2 and TRBJ1-2; the D gene is possibly TRBD1 (6 bases). The V gene lost 2 bases and the J gene lost 0 bases, with 7 bases spanning the gap. This CDR3 is 14 amino acids long. Germline V gives CDR1 LGHNA, CDR2 YNFKEQ. The CDR3 DNA sequence: TGTGCCAGCAGCCAACGGACAGCTAACTATGGCTACACCTTC. Protein sequence: CASSQRTANYGYTF.

In its sample, this clone was seen once. The chain combines TRBV9 with TRBJ1-2, with 10 bases lining up with TRBD1. The V and J ends lost 4 bases and 2 bases, in that order; junction bases with no gene match: 11. In germline, CDR1 is SGDLS, CDR2 YYNGEE. The CDR3 contains 17 residues. The CDR3: CASSPGTGEVSNYGYTF. The DNA for the CDR3 is TGTGCCAGCAGCCCCGGGACAGGGGAGGTCTCGAACTATGGCTACACCTTC.